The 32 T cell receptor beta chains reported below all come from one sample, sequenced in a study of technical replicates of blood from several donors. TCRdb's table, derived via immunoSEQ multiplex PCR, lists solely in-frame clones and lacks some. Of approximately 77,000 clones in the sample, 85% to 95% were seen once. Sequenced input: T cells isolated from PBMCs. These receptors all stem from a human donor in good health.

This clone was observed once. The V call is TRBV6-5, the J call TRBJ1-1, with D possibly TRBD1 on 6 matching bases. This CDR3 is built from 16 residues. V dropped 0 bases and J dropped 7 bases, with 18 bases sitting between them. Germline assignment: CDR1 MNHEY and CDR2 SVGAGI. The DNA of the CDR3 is TGTGCCAGCAGTTACTCTCTGGGCGGGGGCGAAGGTGAAGCTTTCTTT. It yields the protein CASSYSLGGGEGEAFF.

The CDR3 region is CASSPISGLSSYNEQFF. CDR3 DNA sequence: TGTGCCAGCAGCCCAATCAGTGGGCTAAGCTCCTACAATGAGCAGTTCTTC. The chain is built from TRBV7-9 and TRBJ2-1; D unclear. The V end was cut by 5 bases, the J end by 0 bases, with 17 bases between. Germline loops: CDR1 SEHNR, CDR2 FQNEAQ (reference sequence). CDR3 size: 17 residues.

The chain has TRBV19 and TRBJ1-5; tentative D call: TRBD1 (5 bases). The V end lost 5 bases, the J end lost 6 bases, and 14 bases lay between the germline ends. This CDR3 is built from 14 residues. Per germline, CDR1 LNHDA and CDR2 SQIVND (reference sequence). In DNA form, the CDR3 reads TGTGCCAGTAGTCCGGGGCGGGGCCCTCAGCCCCAGCATTTT. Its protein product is CASSPGRGPQPQHF.

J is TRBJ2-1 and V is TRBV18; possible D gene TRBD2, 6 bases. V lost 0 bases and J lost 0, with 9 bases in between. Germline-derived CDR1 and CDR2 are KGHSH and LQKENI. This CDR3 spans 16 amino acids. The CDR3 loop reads CASSPPDYHSYNEQFF. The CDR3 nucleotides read TGTGCCAGCTCACCACCGGACTACCACTCCTACAATGAGCAGTTCTTC.

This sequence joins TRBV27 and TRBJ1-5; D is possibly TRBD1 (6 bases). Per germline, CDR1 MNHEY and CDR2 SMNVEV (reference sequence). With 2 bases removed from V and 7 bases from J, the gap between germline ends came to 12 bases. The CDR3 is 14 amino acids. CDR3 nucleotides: TGTGCCAGCAGTTTAAGGACAGACGGACAGCCCCAGCATTTT. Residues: CASSLRTDGQPQHF.

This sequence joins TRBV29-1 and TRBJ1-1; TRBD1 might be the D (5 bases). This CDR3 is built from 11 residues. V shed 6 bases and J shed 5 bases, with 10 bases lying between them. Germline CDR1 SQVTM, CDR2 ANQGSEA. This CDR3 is CSVRQTTEAFF. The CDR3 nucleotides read TGCAGCGTCCGACAGACTACTGAAGCTTTCTTT. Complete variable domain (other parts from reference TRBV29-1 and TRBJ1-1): SAVISQKPSRDICQRGTSLTIQCQVDSQVTMMFWYRQQPGQSLTLIATANQGSEATYESGFVIDKFPISRPNLTFSTLTVSNMSPEDSSIYLCSVRQTTEAFFGQGTRLTVV.

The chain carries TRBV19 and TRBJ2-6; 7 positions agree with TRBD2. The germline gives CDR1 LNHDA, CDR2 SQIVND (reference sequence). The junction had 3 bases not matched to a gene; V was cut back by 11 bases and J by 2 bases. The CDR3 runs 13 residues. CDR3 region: CASGGAGANVLTF. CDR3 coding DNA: TGTGCCTCGGGGGGTGCTGGGGCCAACGTCCTGACTTTC. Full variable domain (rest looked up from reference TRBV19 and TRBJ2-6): DGGITQSPKYLFRKEGQNVTLSCEQNLNHDAMYWYRQDPGQGLRLIYYSQIVNDFQKGDIAEGYSVSREKKESFPLTVTSAQKNPTAFYLCASGGAGANVLTFGAGSRLTVL.

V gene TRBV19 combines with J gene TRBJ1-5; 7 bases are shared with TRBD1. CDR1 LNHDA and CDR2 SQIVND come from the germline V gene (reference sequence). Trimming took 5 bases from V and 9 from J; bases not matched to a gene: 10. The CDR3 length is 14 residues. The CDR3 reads CASSLRQGRGPQHF. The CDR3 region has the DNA TGTGCCAGTAGTCTGCGACAGGGCAGAGGGCCCCAGCATTTT. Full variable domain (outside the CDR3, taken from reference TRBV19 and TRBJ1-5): DGGITQSPKYLFRKEGQNVTLSCEQNLNHDAMYWYRQDPGQGLRLIYYSQIVNDFQKGDIAEGYSVSREKKESFPLTVTSAQKNPTAFYLCASSLRQGRGPQHFGDGTRLSIL.

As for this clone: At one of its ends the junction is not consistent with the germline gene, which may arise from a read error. Here the CDR3 DNA reads TGTGCCAGCAGCTACGCGGGGAATCGGCCCCATTTT. Amino acids: CASSYAGNRPHF. The chain recombines TRBV5-8 with TRBJ1-4; no clear D gene. The CDR3 extends over 12 amino acids. The germline V gene has CDR1 SGHTS and CDR2 YDEGEE.

CDR3 in amino acids: CASSQGAGMNTEAFF. In DNA, the CDR3 is TGCGCCAGCAGCCAAGGAGCGGGTATGAACACTGAAGCTTTCTTT. This chain uses TRBV4-1 with TRBJ1-1; D uncertain. V was clipped by 1 base and J by 0 bases, with 9 bases between them. Germline CDR1 MGHRA, CDR2 YSYEKL. This CDR3 is built from 15 residues.

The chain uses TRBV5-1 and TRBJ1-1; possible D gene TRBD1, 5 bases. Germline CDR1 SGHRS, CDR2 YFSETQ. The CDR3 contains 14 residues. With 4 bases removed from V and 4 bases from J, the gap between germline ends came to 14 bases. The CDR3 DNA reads TGCGCCAGCAGCCCCGTTGGGAGGGGCACTGAAGCTTTCTTT. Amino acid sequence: CASSPVGRGTEAFF.

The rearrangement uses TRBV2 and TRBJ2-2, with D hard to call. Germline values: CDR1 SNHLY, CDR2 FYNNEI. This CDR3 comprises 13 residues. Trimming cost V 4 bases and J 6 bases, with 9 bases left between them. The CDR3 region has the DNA TGTGCCAGCAGTGTTGGGCAGGCCGGGGAGCTGTTTTTT. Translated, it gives CASSVGQAGELFF.

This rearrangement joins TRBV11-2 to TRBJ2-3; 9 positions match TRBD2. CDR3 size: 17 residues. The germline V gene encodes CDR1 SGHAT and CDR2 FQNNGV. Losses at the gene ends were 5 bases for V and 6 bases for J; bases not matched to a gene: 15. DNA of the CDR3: TGTGCCAGCAGCCTCCTTTTGGGCGGGAGGGCCGTGGATACGCAGTATTTT. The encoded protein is CASSLLLGGRAVDTQYF. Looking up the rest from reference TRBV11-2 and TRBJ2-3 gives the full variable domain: EAGVAQSPRYKIIEKRQSVAFWCNPISGHATLYWYQQILGQGPKLLIQFQNNGVVDDSQLPKDRFSAERLKGVDSTLKIQPAKLEDSAVYLCASSLLLGGRAVDTQYFGPGTRLTVL.

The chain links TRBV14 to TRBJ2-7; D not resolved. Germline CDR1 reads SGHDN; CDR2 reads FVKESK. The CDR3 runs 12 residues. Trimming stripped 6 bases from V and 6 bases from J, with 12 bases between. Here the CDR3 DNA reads TGTGCCAGCAGGCCGCCTGCCGGCGAGCAGTACTTC. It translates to CASRPPAGEQYF. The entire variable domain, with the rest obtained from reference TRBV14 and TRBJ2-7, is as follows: EAGVTQFPSHSVIEKGQTVTLRCDPISGHDNLYWYRRVMGKEIKFLLHFVKESKQDESGMPNNRFLAERTGGTYSTLKVQPAELEDSGVYFCASRPPAGEQYFGPGTRLTVT.

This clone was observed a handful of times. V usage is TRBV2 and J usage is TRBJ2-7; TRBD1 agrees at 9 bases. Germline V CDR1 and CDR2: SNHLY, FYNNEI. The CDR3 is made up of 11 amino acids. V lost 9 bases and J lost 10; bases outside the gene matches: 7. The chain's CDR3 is CARQGAREQYF. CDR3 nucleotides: TGTGCCAGACAGGGGGCGAGGGAACAGTACTTC.

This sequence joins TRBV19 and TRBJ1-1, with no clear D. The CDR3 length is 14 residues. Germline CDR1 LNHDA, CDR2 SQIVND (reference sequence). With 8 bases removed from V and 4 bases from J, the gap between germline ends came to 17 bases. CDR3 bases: TGTGCCAGTTCGGCATCCCTGGGGAGCACTGAAGCTTTCTTT. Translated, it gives CASSASLGSTEAFF.

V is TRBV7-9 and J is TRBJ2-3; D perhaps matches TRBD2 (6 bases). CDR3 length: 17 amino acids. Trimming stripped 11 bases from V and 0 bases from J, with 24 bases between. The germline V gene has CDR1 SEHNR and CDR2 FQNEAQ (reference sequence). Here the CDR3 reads CALGRFKRWISTDTQYF. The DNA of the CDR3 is TGTGCCCTAGGGAGGTTCAAGCGTTGGATAAGCACAGATACGCAGTATTTT.

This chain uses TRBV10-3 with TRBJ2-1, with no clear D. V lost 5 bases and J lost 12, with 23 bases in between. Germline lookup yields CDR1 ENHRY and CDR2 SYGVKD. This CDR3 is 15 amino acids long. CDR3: CAISPQDVGRWSQFF. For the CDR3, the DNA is TGTGCCATCAGTCCTCAGGATGTAGGCCGCTGGTCGCAGTTCTTC.

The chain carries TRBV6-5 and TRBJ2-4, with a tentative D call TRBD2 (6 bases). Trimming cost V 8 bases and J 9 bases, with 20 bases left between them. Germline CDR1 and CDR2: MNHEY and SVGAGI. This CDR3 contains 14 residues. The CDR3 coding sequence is TGTGCCAGCTCAAAAGAGGGACTTTCAGGCATTCAGTACTTC. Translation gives CASSKEGLSGIQYF.

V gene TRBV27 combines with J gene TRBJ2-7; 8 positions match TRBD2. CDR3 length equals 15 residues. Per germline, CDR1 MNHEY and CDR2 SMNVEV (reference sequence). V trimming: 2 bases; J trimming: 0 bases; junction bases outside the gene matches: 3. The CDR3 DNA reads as TGTGCCAGCAGTTTAGTAGCGGGGAGCTCCTACGAGCAGTACTTC. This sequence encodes CASSLVAGSSYEQYF.

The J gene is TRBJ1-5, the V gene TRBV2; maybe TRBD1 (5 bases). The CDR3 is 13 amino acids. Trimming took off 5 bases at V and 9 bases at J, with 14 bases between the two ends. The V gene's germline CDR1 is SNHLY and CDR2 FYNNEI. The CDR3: CASSPAGLTPQHF. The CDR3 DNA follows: TGTGCCAGCAGTCCGGCGGGGCTAACGCCCCAGCATTTT.

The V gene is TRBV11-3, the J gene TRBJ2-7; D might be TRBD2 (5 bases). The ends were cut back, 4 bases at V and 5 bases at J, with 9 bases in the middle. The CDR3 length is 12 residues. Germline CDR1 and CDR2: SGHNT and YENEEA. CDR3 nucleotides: TGTGCCAGCAGCTACCGGACTGACGAGCAGTACTTC. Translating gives CASSYRTDEQYF.

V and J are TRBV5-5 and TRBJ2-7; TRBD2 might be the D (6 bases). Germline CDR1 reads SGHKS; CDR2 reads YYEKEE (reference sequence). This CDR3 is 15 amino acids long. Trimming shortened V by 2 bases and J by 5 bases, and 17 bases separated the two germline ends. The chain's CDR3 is CASSFRWEDQNEQYF. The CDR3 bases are TGTGCCAGCAGCTTTCGGTGGGAGGATCAAAACGAGCAGTACTTC.

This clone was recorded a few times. The CDR3 sequence is CASSLVPGGDQGYTF. CDR3 coding DNA: TGTGCCAGCAGCTTGGTGCCAGGGGGCGATCAAGGCTACACCTTC. The rearrangement joins TRBV5-4 to TRBJ1-2; 8 bases agree with TRBD1. The CDR3 is 15 amino acids. With 0 bases clipped from V and 8 bases from J, the junction kept 9 bases outside the gene matches. Germline CDR1 and CDR2: SGHNT and YYREEE (reference sequence).

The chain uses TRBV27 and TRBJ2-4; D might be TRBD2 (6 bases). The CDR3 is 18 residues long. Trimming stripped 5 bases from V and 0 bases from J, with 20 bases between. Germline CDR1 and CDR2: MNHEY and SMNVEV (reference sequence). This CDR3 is CASSTRVGLPLAKNIQYF. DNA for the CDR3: TGTGCCAGCAGTACCCGAGTCGGACTACCTTTAGCCAAAAACATTCAGTACTTC.

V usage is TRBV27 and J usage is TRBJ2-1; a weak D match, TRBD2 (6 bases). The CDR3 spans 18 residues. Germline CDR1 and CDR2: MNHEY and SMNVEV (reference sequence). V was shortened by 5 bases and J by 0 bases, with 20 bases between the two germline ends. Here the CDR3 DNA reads TGTGCCAGCAGTCCAGCCCCGTGGGCCGGGAGCTCCTACAATGAGCAGTTCTTC. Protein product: CASSPAPWAGSSYNEQFF.

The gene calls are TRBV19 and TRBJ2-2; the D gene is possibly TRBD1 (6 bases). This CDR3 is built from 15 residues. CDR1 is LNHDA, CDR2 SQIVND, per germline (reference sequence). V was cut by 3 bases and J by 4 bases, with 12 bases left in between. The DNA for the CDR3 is TGTGCCAGTAGTATGAACAGGGAGCTCACCGGGGAGCTGTTTTTT. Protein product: CASSMNRELTGELFF.

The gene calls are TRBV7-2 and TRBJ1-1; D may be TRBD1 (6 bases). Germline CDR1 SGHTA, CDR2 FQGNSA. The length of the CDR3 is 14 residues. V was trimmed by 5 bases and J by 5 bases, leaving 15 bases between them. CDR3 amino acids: CASSPTGQGTEAFF. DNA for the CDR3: TGTGCCAGCAGCCCTACCGGGCAGGGGACTGAAGCTTTCTTT. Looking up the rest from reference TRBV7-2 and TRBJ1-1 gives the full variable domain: GAGVSQSPSNKVTEKGKDVELRCDPISGHTALYWYRQSLGQGLEFLIYFQGNSAPDKSGLPSDRFSAERTGGSVSTLTIQRTQQEDSAVYLCASSPTGQGTEAFFGQGTRLTVV.

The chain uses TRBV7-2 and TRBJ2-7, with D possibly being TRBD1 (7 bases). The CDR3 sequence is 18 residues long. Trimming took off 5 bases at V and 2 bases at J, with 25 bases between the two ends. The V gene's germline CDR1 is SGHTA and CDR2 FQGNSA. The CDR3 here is CASSNQGGRLALTYEQYF. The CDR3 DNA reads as TGTGCCAGCAGCAACCAGGGGGGCCGGCTAGCCCTAACCTACGAGCAGTACTTC.

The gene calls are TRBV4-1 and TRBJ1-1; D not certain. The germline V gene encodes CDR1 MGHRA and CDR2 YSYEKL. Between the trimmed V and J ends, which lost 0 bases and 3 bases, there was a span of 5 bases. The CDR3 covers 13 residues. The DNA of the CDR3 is TGCGCCAGCAGCCAAGAGGCACACACTGAAGCTTTCTTT. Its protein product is CASSQEAHTEAFF.

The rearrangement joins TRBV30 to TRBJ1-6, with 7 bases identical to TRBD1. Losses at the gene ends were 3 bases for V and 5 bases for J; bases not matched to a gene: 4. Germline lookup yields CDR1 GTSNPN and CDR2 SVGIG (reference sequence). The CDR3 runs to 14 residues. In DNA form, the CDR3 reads TGTGCCTGGAGCGCCGGACAGGATAATTCACCCCTCCACTTT. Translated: CAWSAGQDNSPLHF.

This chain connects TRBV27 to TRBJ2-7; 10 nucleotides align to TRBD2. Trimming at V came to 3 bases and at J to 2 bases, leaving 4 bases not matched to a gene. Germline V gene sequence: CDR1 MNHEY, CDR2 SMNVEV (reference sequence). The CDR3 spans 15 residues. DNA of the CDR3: TGTGCCAGCAGTTTCGGTCTAGCGGGGGCCTACGAGCAGTACTTC. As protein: CASSFGLAGAYEQYF.